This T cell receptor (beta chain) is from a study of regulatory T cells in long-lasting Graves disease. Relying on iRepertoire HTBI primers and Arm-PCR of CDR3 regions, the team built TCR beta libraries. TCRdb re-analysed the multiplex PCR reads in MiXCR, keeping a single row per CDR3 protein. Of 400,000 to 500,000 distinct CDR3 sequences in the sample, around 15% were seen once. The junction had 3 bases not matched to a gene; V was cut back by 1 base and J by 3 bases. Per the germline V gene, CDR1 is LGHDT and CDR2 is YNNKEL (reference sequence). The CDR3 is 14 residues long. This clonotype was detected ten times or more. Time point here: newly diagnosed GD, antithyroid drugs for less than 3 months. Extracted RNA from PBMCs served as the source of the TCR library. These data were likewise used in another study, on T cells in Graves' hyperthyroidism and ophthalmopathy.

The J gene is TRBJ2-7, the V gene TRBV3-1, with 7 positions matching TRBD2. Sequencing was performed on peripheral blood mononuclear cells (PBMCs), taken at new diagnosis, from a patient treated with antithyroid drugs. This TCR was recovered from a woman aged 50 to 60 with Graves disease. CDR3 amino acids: CASSQAGRSYEQYF. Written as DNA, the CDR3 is TGTGCCAGCAGCCAAGCCGGGAGGAGCTACGAGCAGTACTTC.